This is a list of T cell receptor beta chains from one sample in a study of blood T cell repertoires in COVID-19. The method was immunoSEQ multiplex PCR; TCRdb's version includes in-frame clones alone and lacks a portion of them. The sample has about 300,000 clones; around nine tenths are singletons. The sample consisted of PBMCs or T cells enriched from blood (not recorded which). The receptors stem from a woman between 18 and 29 years old who had recovered from COVID-19. CDR3s include the opening cysteine and the closing phenylalanine or tryptophan. A D gene is named only where the DNA matches it firmly. Clone size appears in some rows only: once, few, many, or a class for an expanded clone.

TRBJ2-7 | 15 | TRBD1 | TRBV14 | - | CASSRTGQVPYEQYF | TGTGCCAGCAGCCGCACGGGACAGGTCCCCTACGAGCAGTACTTC
TRBJ1-3 | 17 | - | TRBV5-1 | few | CASSLESPGFSGNTIYF | TGCGCCAGCAGCTTGGAGTCCCCCGGGTTCTCTGGAAACACCATATATTTT
TRBJ2-6 | 18 | - | TRBV9 | many | CASSVEGWESSGANVLTF | TGTGCCAGCAGCGTAGAAGGTTGGGAGAGCTCTGGGGCCAACGTCCTGACTTTC
TRBJ1-2 | 13 | - | TRBV5-4 | once | CASSLARQDGYTF | TGTGCCAGCAGCTTGGCCAGACAGGATGGCTACACCTTC
TRBJ2-1 | 17 | TRBD2 | TRBV11-2 | - | CASSPSTSGKILDEQFF | TGTGCCAGCAGCCCATCGACTAGCGGGAAGATTTTAGATGAGCAGTTCTTC
TRBJ1-5 | 14 | TRBD1 | TRBV10-3 | few | CAISTDRVNQPQHF | TGTGCCATCAGCACGGACAGGGTCAATCAGCCCCAGCATTTT
TRBJ2-3 | 15 | - | TRBV9 | - | CASSASWRAADTQYF | TGTGCCAGCAGCGCGAGTTGGAGGGCAGCAGATACGCAGTATTTT
TRBJ1-5 | 13 | - | TRBV10-3 | - | CAERTGFGQPQHF | TGTGCCGAGCGAACAGGGTTTGGTCAGCCCCAGCATTTT
TRBJ1-2 | 16 | - | TRBV5-1 | many | CASSLSGGSSRYGYTF | TGCGCCAGCAGCTTGTCCGGAGGGAGCAGTAGGTATGGCTACACCTTC
TRBJ2-7 | 13 | - | TRBV11-2 | - | CASSLDRGVEQYF | TGTGCCAGCAGCTTAGATCGCGGGGTGGAGCAGTACTTC
TRBJ2-4 | 15 | - | TRBV5-6 | - | CASSLDRVAKNIQYF | TGTGCCAGCAGCTTGGACAGGGTAGCCAAAAACATTCAGTACTTC
TRBJ2-3 | 16 | TRBD2 | TRBV7-6 | - | CASSQRLAASTDTQYF | TGTGCCAGCAGCCAACGACTAGCTGCTAGCACAGATACGCAGTATTTT
TRBJ1-2 | 15 | - | TRBV15 | - | CATSRDVGPNYGYTF | TGTGCCACCAGCAGAGATGTGGGGCCAAACTATGGCTACACCTTC
TRBJ2-7 | 16 | - | TRBV21-1 | - | CASSPASGTPSYEQYF | TGTGCCAGCAGCCCGGCCTCCGGGACTCCCTCCTACGAGCAGTACTTC
TRBJ1-6 | 15 | TRBD1 | TRBV7-2 | - | CASTQETGSNSPLHF | TGTGCCAGCACCCAAGAGACAGGGTCTAATTCACCCCTCCACTTT
TRBJ1-1 | 14 | - | TRBV6-5 | - | CASTLQETNTEAFF | TGTGCCAGCACCCTACAGGAGACGAACACTGAAGCTTTCTTT
TRBJ2-5 | 15 | TRBD2 | TRBV5-1 | - | CASSLAGGPGETQYF | TGCGCCAGCAGCTTGGCGGGAGGGCCGGGGGAGACCCAGTACTTC
TRBJ1-1 | 17 | - | TRBV7-8 | - | CASSLGGGAPMNTEAFF | TGTGCCAGCAGCTTAGGCGGAGGGGCCCCTATGAACACTGAAGCTTTCTTT
TRBJ2-1 | 14 | TRBD2 | TRBV11-3 | - | CASSPTTSGGRGFF | TGTGCCAGCAGCCCCACGACTAGCGGGGGGCGGGGGTTCTTC
TRBJ2-7 | 13 | - | TRBV28 | - | CASSKQSFYEQYF | TGTGCCAGCAGTAAACAGTCATTCTACGAGCAGTACTTC
TRBJ2-1 | 15 | - | TRBV2 | - | CASSGKAALYNEQFF | TGTGCCAGCAGTGGCAAAGCGGCCCTATACAATGAGCAGTTCTTC
TRBJ1-3 | 14 | - | TRBV7-2 | few | CASSLDRVLNTIYF | TGTGCCAGCAGCTTAGATCGGGTGCTAAACACCATATATTTT
TRBJ2-2 | 15 | TRBD2 | TRBV7-9 | - | CASSFGGGNTGELFF | TGTGCCAGCAGCTTTGGCGGGGGAAACACCGGGGAGCTGTTTTTT
TRBJ1-2 | 13 | TRBD1 | TRBV12-3/TRBV12-4 | - | CASRGQGNYGYTF | TGTGCCAGCAGGGGACAGGGTAACTATGGCTACACCTTC
TRBJ1-2 | 14 | - | TRBV28 | - | CASTNSGTTYGYTF | TGTGCCAGCACTAACTCCGGGACAACCTATGGCTACACCTTC
TRBJ2-2 | 14 | TRBD2 | TRBV28 | - | CASSFLAGVGELFF | TGTGCCAGCAGCTTTCTAGCGGGAGTCGGGGAGCTGTTTTTT
TRBJ2-2 | 18 | TRBD1 | TRBV4-1 | - | CASRGTEKGVVNTGELFF | TGCGCCAGCAGGGGGACAGAGAAGGGAGTGGTGAACACCGGGGAGCTGTTTTTT
TRBJ2-1 | 15 | TRBD2 | TRBV5-1 | few | CASSPGLESHNEQFF | TGCGCCAGCAGCCCGGGACTAGAAAGCCACAATGAGCAGTTCTTC
TRBJ1-1 | 16 | - | TRBV4-3 | - | CASSQVFDYRNTEAFF | TGCGCCAGCAGCCAAGTGTTCGACTATAGGAACACTGAAGCTTTCTTT
TRBJ1-1 | 15 | TRBD1 | TRBV6-5 | - | CASRQGPDREAEAFF | TGTGCCAGCCGCCAGGGCCCGGACAGGGAGGCTGAAGCTTTCTTT
TRBJ1-1 | 13 | TRBD1 | TRBV3-1/TRBV3-2 | once | CASSHPGGTEAFF | TGTGCCAGCAGCCATCCAGGGGGCACTGAAGCTTTCTTT
TRBJ2-7 | 11 | - | TRBV5-6 | - | CASSREYEQYF | TGTGCCAGCAGCCGGGAGTACGAGCAGTACTTC
TRBJ1-2 | 17 | TRBD1 | TRBV19 | - | CASSIDPGGAKLYGYTF | TGTGCCAGTAGTATAGACCCAGGGGGCGCGAAACTCTATGGCTACACCTTC
TRBJ2-3 | 14 | TRBD2 | TRBV29-1 | - | CSVEAGGPTDTQYF | TGCAGCGTTGAGGCGGGAGGGCCCACAGATACGCAGTATTTT
TRBJ2-3 | 18 | TRBD2 | TRBV5-3 | - | CARSLAKRAGGPPDTQYF | TGTGCCAGAAGCTTGGCCAAGAGGGCGGGAGGGCCCCCAGATACGCAGTATTTT
TRBJ1-6 | 15 | - | TRBV4-3 | - | CASSQGHRDNSPLHF | TGCGCCAGCAGCCAAGGTCACCGGGATAATTCACCCCTCCACTTT
TRBJ1-2 | 15 | - | TRBV6-5 | - | CASRPTRQNNYGYTF | TGTGCCAGCAGGCCCACCCGACAGAATAACTATGGCTACACCTTC